The clone carrying this TCR beta chain was picked up a small number of times. Antigen specificity is unknown. The sample is drawn from a study of shared clonotypes between healthy human individuals. Participating donors were healthy, HIV-negative adults free of recent acute infections or vaccinations. Study conclusions and caveats: Only blood samples were collected, and tissue repertoires likely differ.

V trimming: 3 bases; J trimming: 12 bases; junction bases outside the gene matches: 10. The germline gives CDR1 MNHNS, CDR2 SASEGT. This CDR3 is built from 14 residues. The authors ran the assay at deep level. Some 30,000 T cell genomes (approximately 190 ng DNA) went into each sorted-subset replicate. This table comes from immunoSEQ multiplex PCR, and its TCRdb copy is limited to in-frame clones, with some not included. The sample consists of about 1 million clones, more than 65% of them appearing once. The sequencing sample was made of memory CD4+ T cells sorted from blood. Subset meaning: CD45RA-negative fraction. The TCR originated in a man between 18 and 29 years old in good health. The chain joins TRBV6-1 to TRBJ2-4, with TRBD2 matching over 8 bases. CDR3 loop: CASSDTGGRSSQYF. The CDR3 DNA is TGTGCCAGCAGTGATACGGGGGGGAGGAGTTCTCAGTACTTC.